These 22 T cell receptor beta chains were sequenced from one sample in a study of T cell responses to AZD1222 COVID-19 vaccine. The method was immunoSEQ multiplex PCR; TCRdb's version includes in-frame clones alone and lacks a portion of them. The sample records 30,000 to 50,000 clones, roughly 88% being singletons. This material consisted of peripheral blood, taken 28 days after the second dose of the MenACWY control vaccine. Source of these receptors: an adult who received the MenACWY meningococcal vaccine as a control.

V is TRBV29-1 and J is TRBJ2-1; 7 nucleotides line up with TRBD2. The CDR3 spans 15 residues. Losses at the gene ends were 6 bases for V and 0 bases for J; bases not matched to a gene: 8. Germline CDR1 is SQVTM and CDR2 is ANQGSEA. The CDR3 protein is CSVGEGGSSYNEQFF. CDR3 bases: TGCAGCGTGGGGGAGGGCGGGAGCTCCTACAATGAGCAGTTCTTC.

This chain links TRBV5-1 with TRBJ1-2; TRBD1 matches at 8 bases. The CDR3 runs to 14 residues. Looked up from germline, CDR1 is SGHRS and CDR2 is YFSETQ. J lost 7 bases, V lost 0 bases, and 5 bases had no gene match. The CDR3 region is CASSLVQGASGYTF. For the CDR3, the DNA is TGCGCCAGCAGCTTGGTGCAGGGGGCCAGTGGCTACACCTTC.

The gene calls are TRBV6-5 and TRBJ1-2, with TRBD1 identical over 8 bases. The CDR3 length is 16 residues. V was pared by 4 bases and J by 4 bases, with 11 bases of the junction left unmatched. CDR1 and CDR2 from the germline V gene are MNHEY and SVGAGI. The CDR3 nucleotides read TGTGCCAGCAGTTTTTTCACGCAGGGGGCTCGCTATGGCTACACCTTC. Encoded protein: CASSFFTQGARYGYTF.

The V and J genes are TRBV6-5 and TRBJ2-3; D possibly corresponds to TRBD2 (6 bases). CDR1 is MNHEY and CDR2 is SVGAGI in the germline V gene. Trimming removed 6 bases at V and 0 bases at J, with 13 bases between. This CDR3 contains 15 residues. The CDR3 DNA follows: TGTGCCAGCAGAGGCCCGGGGGAGAGCACAGATACGCAGTATTTT. It yields the protein CASRGPGESTDTQYF.

The sample holds one count of this clone. The genes are TRBV5-4 and TRBJ2-5; D call uncertain. V was trimmed by 0 bases and J by 0 bases, leaving 9 bases between them. The CDR3 is 15 amino acids. In germline, CDR1 is SGHNT, CDR2 YYREEE (reference sequence). The CDR3 sequence is CASSLGRDNQETQYF. As DNA, the CDR3 is TGTGCCAGCAGCTTGGGGCGTGATAACCAAGAGACCCAGTACTTC. The variable domain in full, with the rest retrieved from reference TRBV5-4 and TRBJ2-5, is ETGVTQSPTHLIKTRGQQVTLRCSSQSGHNTVSWYQQALGQGPQFIFQYYREEENGRGNFPPRFSGLQFPNYSSELNVNALELDDSALYLCASSLGRDNQETQYFGPGTRLLVL.

The chain links TRBV19 to TRBJ1-5, with a possible D match to TRBD1 (5 bases). V was shortened by 3 bases and J by 5 bases, with 17 bases between the two germline ends. This CDR3 contains 16 residues. Germline V gene sequence: CDR1 LNHDA, CDR2 SQIVND (reference sequence). CDR3 bases: TGTGCCAGTAGTATCATCCGGACAACGTTTTATCAGCCCCAGCATTTT. Protein: CASSIIRTTFYQPQHF.

This clone was counted once. One junction end does not reproduce the germline sequence, and a read error may be involved. The chain is built from TRBV6-6 and TRBJ2-7, with 7 bases identical to TRBD1. This CDR3 has 14 amino acids. In germline, CDR1 is MNHNY, CDR2 SVGAGI (reference sequence). The CDR3 sequence is CASSYSGQTYGQYF. CDR3 in DNA: TGTGCCAGCAGTTACTCGGGACAGACCTACGGGCAGTACTTC.

Regarding this clone: In the same sample, other DNA sequences code for this CDR3. This chain connects TRBV12-3 or TRBV12-4 to TRBJ2-7, with no clear D. Trimming shortened V by 2 bases and J by 4 bases, and 3 bases separated the two germline ends. CDR3 length equals 11 residues. CDR3 coding DNA: TGTGCCAGCAGTTTATTGTACGAGCAGTACTTC. As protein: CASSLLYEQYF.

The chain employs TRBV5-1 and TRBJ2-5; TRBD2 aligns across 12 bases. The CDR3 has 15 residues. The germline CDR1 and CDR2 sequences are SGHRS and YFSETQ. Trimming cost V 4 bases and J 5 bases; bases outside gene matches: 6. The CDR3 loop is CASSIGLAGSETQYF. The CDR3 region has the DNA TGCGCCAGCAGCATAGGACTAGCGGGATCGGAGACCCAGTACTTC.

The gene calls are TRBV10-1 and TRBJ2-1; TRBD2 aligns across 11 bases. The CDR3 covers 19 residues. V lost 8 bases, J lost 6 bases, and 21 bases stayed unmatched. Looked up from germline, CDR1 is WNHNN and CDR2 is SYGVQD (reference sequence). This chain's CDR3 is CASSTTSGILGFGGNEQFF. CDR3 coding DNA: TGCGCCAGCTCTACGACTAGCGGGATATTGGGGTTTGGGGGCAATGAGCAGTTCTTC.

The V call is TRBV4-2, the J call TRBJ2-2; D remains unclear. CDR3 size: 11 residues. V gave up 7 bases and J gave up 7 bases, with 7 bases separating them. Germline V gene lookup returns CDR1 LGHNA and CDR2 YNFKEQ. In nucleotides, the CDR3 is TGTGCCAGCACGATGGGCGGGGAGCTGTTTTTT. It specifies CASTMGGELFF.

The chain combines TRBV6-5 with TRBJ2-3; 8 bases fit TRBD2. V dropped 7 bases and J dropped 4; count of bases not matched to a gene: 1. The CDR3 spans 12 residues. In germline, CDR1 is MNHEY, CDR2 SVGAGI. CDR3 sequence reads: CASKREPDTQYF. CDR3 bases: TGTGCCAGCAAGCGGGAGCCAGATACGCAGTATTTT.

The rearrangement uses TRBV2 and TRBJ2-1; D perhaps matches TRBD2 (7 bases). Trimming left V 7 bases short and J 7 bases short, with 20 bases between. Germline V gives CDR1 SNHLY, CDR2 FYNNEI. The CDR3 runs 15 residues. Here the CDR3 reads CASKEGEGRGNEQFF. The DNA for the CDR3 is TGTGCCAGCAAGGAGGGGGAGGGCCGCGGGAATGAGCAGTTCTTC.

The chain is built from TRBV7-9 and TRBJ2-1; maybe TRBD2 (6 bases). The V end was cut by 3 bases, the J end by 0 bases, with 9 bases between. The CDR3 has 15 amino acids. Germline V gene sequence: CDR1 SEHNR, CDR2 FQNEAQ (reference sequence). The CDR3 reads CASSLTGVSYNEQFF. DNA for the CDR3: TGTGCCAGCAGCTTGACGGGGGTCTCCTACAATGAGCAGTTCTTC. Looking up the rest from reference TRBV7-9 and TRBJ2-1 gives the full variable domain: DTGVSQNPRHKITKRGQNVTFRCDPISEHNRLYWYRQTLGQGPEFLTYFQNEAQLEKSRLLSDRFSAERPKGSFSTLEIQRTEQGDSAMYLCASSLTGVSYNEQFFGPGTRLTVL.

In its sample, this clone was seen once. The chain links TRBV7-3 to TRBJ2-6; no clear D. The length of the CDR3 is 16 residues. The V gene's germline CDR1 is SGHTA and CDR2 FQGTGA. Between the trimmed V and J ends, which lost 2 bases and 4 bases, there was a span of 12 bases. The CDR3 loop is CASSLGLLQGANVLTF. The DNA for the CDR3 is TGTGCCAGCAGCTTAGGGCTCCTACAGGGGGCCAACGTCCTGACTTTC.

This clone was recorded only once. This chain connects TRBV7-3 to TRBJ2-7; 7 bases line up with TRBD2. The CDR3 length is 15 residues. J was trimmed by 2 bases and V by 3 bases; bases with no gene match: 7. CDR1 is SGHTA and CDR2 is FQGTGA in the germline V gene. This CDR3 is CASSLGLPGPYEQYF. For the CDR3, the DNA is TGTGCCAGCAGCTTGGGACTACCGGGGCCCTACGAGCAGTACTTC.

CDR3 in amino acids: CASSGLSSYNEQFF. CDR3 DNA: TGTGCCAGCAGTGGACTAAGCTCCTACAATGAGCAGTTCTTC. The chain uses TRBV2 and TRBJ2-1, with D maybe TRBD2 (5 bases). V lost 4 bases and J lost 0, with 7 bases in between. From germline, CDR1 is SNHLY and CDR2 FYNNEI. This CDR3 is 14 amino acids long.

This clone was detected only a few times. The chain recombines TRBV18 with TRBJ1-1; no firm D call. The CDR3 is 14 residues long. CDR1 is KGHSH and CDR2 is LQKENI in the germline V gene. V lost 6 bases to trimming and J lost 1 base, with 12 bases between them. CDR3 in DNA: TGTGCCAGCTCCCCTTTAAAGGAGAACACTGAAGCTTTCTTT. Amino acid sequence: CASSPLKENTEAFF.

In nucleotides, the CDR3 is TGTGCCAGCAGCTTAGAATTGGGGACAGGTTATAGCAATCAGCCCCAGCATTTT. Its protein is CASSLELGTGYSNQPQHF. V and J are TRBV7-9 and TRBJ1-5; TRBD1 matches at 8 bases. The CDR3 is 18 amino acids. The V and J ends lost 1 base and 0 bases, in that order; junction bases with no gene match: 8. The germline CDR1 and CDR2 sequences are SEHNR and FQNEAQ (reference sequence).

This chain uses TRBV7-9 with TRBJ1-4; 7 nucleotides agree with TRBD1. Germline V CDR1 and CDR2: SEHNR, FQNEAQ (reference sequence). The CDR3 has 17 residues. The trim removed 4 bases at V and 2 bases at J, leaving 10 bases unmatched. This CDR3 reads CASSYPRQGETNEKLFF. The CDR3 coding sequence is TGTGCCAGCAGCTACCCGAGACAGGGCGAGACTAATGAAAAACTGTTTTTT.

This clone showed up just a few times. The chain combines TRBV5-1 with TRBJ2-3; weak D call: TRBD2 (5 bases). The V gene's germline CDR1 is SGHRS and CDR2 YFSETQ. CDR3 length equals 15 residues. V dropped 0 bases and J dropped 0 bases, with 8 bases sitting between them. The CDR3 sequence is CASSLGGHSTDTQYF. As DNA, the CDR3 is TGCGCCAGCAGCTTGGGCGGGCATAGCACAGATACGCAGTATTTT.

The chain links TRBV23-1 to TRBJ1-5; D not certain. TRBV23-1 carries the ORF label, with uncertain function. The CDR3 is made up of 15 amino acids. Trimming stripped 8 bases from V and 1 base from J, with 15 bases between. CDR3 sequence (DNA): TGCGCCAGCGGGCTTCTTCAGGAGAGCAATCAGCCCCAGCATTTT. This encodes CASGLLQESNQPQHF.